A single sample is the source of the 4 T cell receptor beta chains below, sequenced in a study of beta chain features in type 1 diabetes. The isolated RNA, all of it, was reverse transcribed, so expressed TCRB transcripts were what got sequenced. Clones were sequenced by immunoSEQ multiplex PCR, and TCRdb holds only the in-frame ones, with some missing. The table lists 350,000 to 400,000 clones, roughly 16% of them singletons. Sample: naive CD4+ T cells from blood. The receptors were sampled from a woman younger than 35 in good health.

The V gene is TRBV10-3, the J gene TRBJ2-7, with 9 bases lining up with TRBD1. This CDR3 region has 16 residues. V shed 0 bases and J 5 bases; nucleotides not matched to a gene: 8. Germline assignment: CDR1 ENHRY and CDR2 SYGVKD. In nucleotides, the CDR3 is TGTGCCATCAGTGAGTCCCCCGGGACAGGGAAACACGAGCAGTACTTC. It is translated as CAISESPGTGKHEQYF.

This CDR3 reads CASSLVRLADQETQYF. CDR3 bases: TGCGCCAGCAGCTTGGTCAGGCTAGCGGACCAAGAGACCCAGTACTTC. V usage is TRBV5-1 and J usage is TRBJ2-5; 7 nucleotides agree with TRBD2. CDR3 length: 16 residues. V shed 0 bases and J 0 bases; nucleotides not matched to a gene: 5. The germline V gene has CDR1 SGHRS and CDR2 YFSETQ.

This clone showed up just a few times. The chain employs TRBV9 and TRBJ2-5; TRBD2 is a possible D gene (5 bases). The CDR3 totals 15 residues. Germline V gives CDR1 SGDLS, CDR2 YYNGEE. Trimming removed 2 bases from V and 3 bases from J, with 14 bases in between. CDR3 in DNA: TGTGCCAGCAGCGTTGTCACTCCCGGGAAAGAGACCCAGTACTTC. This codes for CASSVVTPGKETQYF.

The gene calls are TRBV19 and TRBJ2-6, with 7 bases matching TRBD1. J gave up 0 bases and V 6 bases, and 14 bases lay outside the gene matches. Germline values: CDR1 LNHDA, CDR2 SQIVND (reference sequence). This CDR3 is built from 19 residues. The CDR3 DNA sequence: TGTGCCAGTAGCCAAGTGGGACAGACGCTCCTCTCTGGGGCCAACGTCCTGACTTTC. Protein sequence: CASSQVGQTLLSGANVLTF.